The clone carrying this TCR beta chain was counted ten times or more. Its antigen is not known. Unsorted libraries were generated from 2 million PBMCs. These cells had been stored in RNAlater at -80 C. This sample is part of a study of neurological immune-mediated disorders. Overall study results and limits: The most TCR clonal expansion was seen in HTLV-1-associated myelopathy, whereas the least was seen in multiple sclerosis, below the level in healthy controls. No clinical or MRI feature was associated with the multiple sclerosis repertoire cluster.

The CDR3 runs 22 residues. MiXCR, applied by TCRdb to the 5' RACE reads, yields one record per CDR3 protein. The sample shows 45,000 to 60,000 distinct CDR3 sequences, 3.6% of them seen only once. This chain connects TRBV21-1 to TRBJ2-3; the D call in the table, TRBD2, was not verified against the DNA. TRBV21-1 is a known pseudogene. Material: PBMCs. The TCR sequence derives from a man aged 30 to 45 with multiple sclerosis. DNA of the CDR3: TGTGCCAGCAGCACAAAAACTAGACGGGGACCTAGCGGAACCAAACGCGGGGGAGAGCAGTATTTT. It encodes CASSTKTRRGPSGTKRGGEQYF.